Below are 30 T cell receptor beta chains sequenced from a single sample in a study of blood T cell repertoires in COVID-19. Clones were sequenced by immunoSEQ multiplex PCR, and TCRdb holds only the in-frame ones, with some missing. This sample carries 150,000 to 200,000 clones, 82% of them seen once, and the ten largest clones take 4.5% to 6.5%. Sequencing was performed on peripheral blood. These receptors came from a woman under 40 with acute or convalescent COVID-19.

J is TRBJ1-1 and V is TRBV30; D not resolved. Trimming took 5 bases from V and 4 from J, leaving 14 bases between them. In germline, CDR1 is GTSNPN, CDR2 SVGIG (reference sequence). The CDR3 runs 13 residues. As DNA, the CDR3 is TGTGCCTGGCATCCCCTAAGTCCCACTGAAGCTTTCTTT. This encodes CAWHPLSPTEAFF.

This clone turned up a few times. V and J are TRBV2 and TRBJ1-2; TRBD1 might be the D (6 bases). V dropped 2 bases and J dropped 4 bases, with 8 bases sitting between them. CDR1 is SNHLY and CDR2 is FYNNEI in the germline V gene. This CDR3 is built from 13 residues. CDR3 DNA: TGTGCCAGCAGTGAACAGGACAGCTATGGCTACACCTTC. Translation: CASSEQDSYGYTF.

V usage is TRBV28 and J usage is TRBJ1-2; maybe TRBD1 (5 bases). The CDR3 is 16 amino acids. Germline V gene lookup returns CDR1 MDHEN and CDR2 SYDVKM. Trimming took 6 bases from V and 0 from J, leaving 17 bases between them. The CDR3 here is CASSVQQVYPNYGYTF. In nucleotides, the CDR3 is TGTGCCAGCAGCGTACAACAGGTCTACCCTAACTATGGCTACACCTTC.

This sequence joins TRBV7-9 and TRBJ2-1; D ambiguous. The CDR3 spans 12 residues. The germline CDR1 and CDR2 sequences are SEHNR and FQNEAQ (reference sequence). The germline V and J ends were trimmed by 7 bases and 9 bases, with 13 bases remaining between them. CDR3 in DNA: TGTGCCAGCATCTCTCCCAAGCGTGAGCAGTTCTTC. This gives the protein CASISPKREQFF. Complete variable domain (other parts from reference TRBV7-9 and TRBJ2-1): DTGVSQNPRHKITKRGQNVTFRCDPISEHNRLYWYRQTLGQGPEFLTYFQNEAQLEKSRLLSDRFSAERPKGSFSTLEIQRTEQGDSAMYLCASISPKREQFFGPGTRLTVL.

This clone was observed a handful of times. V gene TRBV19 combines with J gene TRBJ1-2; TRBD1 aligns across 9 bases. Germline-derived CDR1 and CDR2 are LNHDA and SQIVND (reference sequence). J gave up 0 bases and V 6 bases, and 2 bases lay outside the gene matches. The CDR3 spans 14 residues. The DNA for the CDR3 is TGTGCCAGTAGGAGGACAGGGGCTAACTATGGCTACACCTTC. Protein product: CASRRTGANYGYTF.

This chain joins TRBV30 and TRBJ1-2; maybe TRBD1 (5 bases). V lost 6 bases and J lost 6, with 17 bases in between. Germline loops: CDR1 GTSNPN, CDR2 SVGIG (reference sequence). The CDR3 is made up of 13 amino acids. The CDR3 DNA reads TGTGCCTGCCCCTCAAGGGGATCCAATGGCTACACCTTC. Encoded protein: CACPSRGSNGYTF. The full variable domain, in which reference TRBV30 and TRBJ1-2 provide the parts outside the CDR3, is SQTIHQWPATLVQPVGSPLSLECTVEGTSNPNLYWYRQAAGRGLQLLFYSVGIGQISSEVPQNLSASRPQDRQFILSSKKLLLSDSGFYLCACPSRGSNGYTFGSGTRLTVV.

The CDR3 reads CASSPLKSGPSYNEQFF. For the CDR3, the DNA is TGTGCCAGCAGCCCATTGAAAAGCGGGCCTTCCTACAATGAGCAGTTCTTC. The V call is TRBV4-2, the J call TRBJ2-1; a weak D match, TRBD2 (6 bases). This CDR3 has 17 amino acids. Germline V CDR1 and CDR2: LGHNA, YNFKEQ. V shed 4 bases and J shed 1 base, with 17 bases lying between them.

The rearrangement joins TRBV6-5 to TRBJ1-6; 8 bases fit TRBD1. From germline, CDR1 is MNHEY and CDR2 SVGAGI. V gave up 0 bases and J gave up 8 bases; unmatched junction bases: 6. CDR3 length: 16 residues. CDR3 loop: CASSYSGRGRDSPLHF. The CDR3 DNA reads as TGTGCCAGCAGTTACTCAGGCAGGGGGCGGGATTCACCCCTCCACTTT.

This clone was counted only a few times. The chain links TRBV11-2 to TRBJ1-1; the D is unclear. With 2 bases removed from V and 1 base from J, the gap between germline ends came to 8 bases. Germline V gene data show CDR1 as SGHAT and CDR2 as FQNNGV. CDR3 length: 14 amino acids. CDR3 sequence: CASSLRGRNTEAFF. CDR3 in DNA: TGTGCCAGCAGCTTACGAGGCCGGAACACTGAAGCTTTCTTT.

The genes are TRBV15 and TRBJ2-5, with D maybe TRBD1 (5 bases). This CDR3 is built from 14 residues. V shed 6 bases and J shed 3 bases, with 14 bases lying between them. Germline CDR1 and CDR2: LNHNV and YYDKDF (reference sequence). The CDR3 here is CATRQDTAKETQYF. The DNA for the CDR3 is TGTGCCACCAGACAGGACACGGCAAAAGAGACCCAGTACTTC.

This clone occurred once. J is TRBJ1-3 and V is TRBV6-5; perhaps TRBD1 as D (6 bases). This CDR3 spans 14 amino acids. The ends were cut back, 11 bases at V and 0 bases at J, with 14 bases in the middle. CDR1 is MNHEY, CDR2 SVGAGI, per germline. The DNA for the CDR3 is TGTGCCGGGATCGACAGGAGCTCTGGAAACACCATATATTTT. It yields the protein CAGIDRSSGNTIYF.

In its sample, this clone was seen a few times. The chain combines TRBV19 with TRBJ2-4; D perhaps matches TRBD1 (5 bases). Trimming removed 1 base from V and 3 bases from J, with 10 bases in between. The CDR3 is 15 residues long. Looked up from germline, CDR1 is LNHDA and CDR2 is SQIVND (reference sequence). The CDR3 region has the DNA TGTGCCAGTAGTATAGCTATAGGGGACAAAAACATTCAGTACTTC. As protein: CASSIAIGDKNIQYF. Together with reference TRBV19 and TRBJ2-4, the CDR3 gives the full variable domain: DGGITQSPKYLFRKEGQNVTLSCEQNLNHDAMYWYRQDPGQGLRLIYYSQIVNDFQKGDIAEGYSVSREKKESFPLTVTSAQKNPTAFYLCASSIAIGDKNIQYFGAGTRLSVL.

The chain employs TRBV12-3 or TRBV12-4 and TRBJ1-2; D unresolved. The CDR3 is 12 residues long. The V end was cut by 3 bases, the J end by 4 bases, with 6 bases between. The CDR3: CASSFYSYGYTF. CDR3 DNA: TGTGCCAGCAGTTTTTACAGCTATGGCTACACCTTC.

Here the CDR3 reads CASSLRTGTFSGANVLTF. The CDR3 region has the DNA TGTGCCAGCAGCTTACGGACAGGCACCTTCTCTGGGGCCAACGTCCTGACTTTC. The chain recombines TRBV7-6 with TRBJ2-6; the match to TRBD1 covers 7 bases. The CDR3 has 18 amino acids. Germline lookup yields CDR1 SGHVS and CDR2 FNYEAQ. V shed 2 bases and J 0 bases; nucleotides not matched to a gene: 7.

This clone was recorded only once. The V call is TRBV10-1, the J call TRBJ2-5, with 9 positions matching TRBD2. The CDR3 runs to 14 residues. V trimming: 4 bases; J trimming: 1 base; junction bases outside the gene matches: 1. CDR1 is WNHNN, CDR2 SYGVQD, per germline (reference sequence). This CDR3 is CASSGAGGQETQYF. CDR3 sequence (DNA): TGCGCCAGCAGTGGAGCGGGGGGCCAAGAGACCCAGTACTTC.

The genes are TRBV15 and TRBJ1-5; 8 nucleotides align to TRBD1. There are 18 residues in the CDR3. Germline V gives CDR1 LNHNV, CDR2 YYDKDF (reference sequence). V trimming: 3 bases; J trimming: 1 base; junction bases outside the gene matches: 11. CDR3 in amino acids: CATSRDREWGMSNQPQHF. The DNA for the CDR3 is TGTGCCACCAGCAGGGACAGGGAGTGGGGAATGAGCAATCAGCCCCAGCATTTT.

Worth noting for this clone: The junction departs from germline at one end; a sequencing error may be responsible. The chain links TRBV9 to TRBJ2-4; D may be TRBD2 (6 bases). CDR1 and CDR2 from the germline V gene are SGDLS and YYNGEE. The CDR3 extends over 16 amino acids. The CDR3: CASSVVALAPKNIQYF. DNA for the CDR3: TGTGCCAGCAGCGTAGTGGCCCTAGCGCCCAAGAACATTCAGTACTTC.

This clone has more than one count but fewer than ten. This rearrangement joins TRBV28 to TRBJ1-1, with a weak D call TRBD1 (6 bases). The CDR3 is 16 residues long. CDR1 is MDHEN, CDR2 SYDVKM, per germline. With 2 bases removed from V and 0 bases from J, the gap between germline ends came to 13 bases. CDR3 sequence reads: CASSLPQGSMNTEAFF. The CDR3 DNA is TGTGCCAGCAGTTTACCACAGGGAAGTATGAACACTGAAGCTTTCTTT.

This chain connects TRBV7-2 to TRBJ2-7, with D tentatively TRBD1 (5 bases). The CDR3 consists of 14 residues. Germline CDR1 SGHTA, CDR2 FQGNSA. The germline V and J ends were trimmed by 2 bases and 2 bases, with 10 bases remaining between them. DNA for the CDR3: TGTGCCAGCAGCTTAAAAAGGGGTGCCTACGAGCAGTACTTC. This sequence encodes CASSLKRGAYEQYF.

The rearrangement links TRBV21-1 to TRBJ1-2; no DNA check was done on the table's D call, TRBD1. TRBV21-1 is assigned pseudogene status. The CDR3 extends over 14 amino acids. CDR3 region: CASSVTDSRYGYTF. CDR3 bases: TGTGCCAGCAGCGTAACGGACAGCCGCTATGGCTACACCTTC.

The chain joins TRBV9 to TRBJ2-7; 10 bases match TRBD1. V trimming: 0 bases; J trimming: 3 bases; junction bases outside the gene matches: 3. CDR3 size: 15 residues. The germline V gene encodes CDR1 SGDLS and CDR2 YYNGEE. CDR3 residues: CASSVAGQGIYEQYF. The CDR3 coding sequence is TGTGCCAGCAGCGTAGCGGGACAGGGGATCTACGAGCAGTACTTC.

The J gene is TRBJ2-5, the V gene TRBV7-2; 8 bases align to TRBD2. This CDR3 is 15 amino acids long. CDR1 and CDR2 (germline): SGHTA, FQGNSA. The V segment lost 5 bases and the J segment 4 bases; nucleotides outside the gene matches: 9. CDR3 in amino acids: CASSPPGLARETQYF. The CDR3, as DNA: TGTGCCAGCAGCCCTCCAGGACTAGCTCGAGAGACCCAGTACTTC.

The chain recombines TRBV27 with TRBJ2-7, with 11 nucleotides matching TRBD2. CDR1 and CDR2 (germline): MNHEY, SMNVEV (reference sequence). There are 15 residues in the CDR3. V was clipped by 4 bases and J by 6 bases; unmatched bases: 8. The CDR3 region has the DNA TGTGCCAGCAGTTCGCGGACTAGCGGGTCCGGCGAGCAGTACTTC. Translated, it gives CASSSRTSGSGEQYF.

This chain joins TRBV10-3 and TRBJ1-3, with 11 bases that match TRBD1. With V trimmed by 6 bases and J by 2 bases, 12 bases remained unmatched. The CDR3 is 18 amino acids. CDR1 ENHRY and CDR2 SYGVKD come from the germline V gene. The CDR3 region is CAIRTGTGGFFAGNTIYF. The CDR3 bases are TGTGCCATCAGGACGGGGACAGGGGGGTTCTTCGCTGGAAACACCATATATTTT.

The rearrangement uses TRBV30 and TRBJ1-2; D gene uncertain. The CDR3 runs to 13 residues. Germline loops: CDR1 GTSNPN, CDR2 SVGIG (reference sequence). V was cut by 2 bases and J by 4 bases, with 11 bases left in between. The CDR3 is CAWSRSSGYGYTF. CDR3 nucleotides: TGTGCCTGGAGTAGGTCCTCGGGCTATGGCTACACCTTC.

CDR3 sequence: CASSLQGKRDEKLFF. The CDR3 DNA reads as TGTGCCAGCAGCCTACAGGGGAAAAGGGATGAAAAACTGTTTTTT. This chain connects TRBV6-2 or TRBV6-3 to TRBJ1-4; 7 nucleotides agree with TRBD1. CDR3 length: 15 residues. After removal of 6 bases from V and 6 bases from J, the junction contained 10 bases not matched to a gene. Per the germline V gene, CDR1 is MNHEY and CDR2 is SVGEGT.

V gene TRBV5-1 combines with J gene TRBJ1-4; D perhaps matches TRBD1 (5 bases). CDR3 length: 16 amino acids. Germline CDR1 is SGHRS and CDR2 is YFSETQ. Trimming pared 4 bases from V and 3 bases from J, leaving 16 bases between. This CDR3 is CASSGIGGSSNEKLFF. The DNA for the CDR3 is TGCGCCAGCAGCGGTATCGGGGGGTCTTCTAATGAAAAACTGTTTTTT.

The genes are TRBV7-8 and TRBJ1-3, with 10 bases identical to TRBD1. The germline gives CDR1 SGHVS, CDR2 FQNEAQ. The CDR3 runs to 15 residues. Losses at the gene ends were 1 base for V and 4 bases for J; bases not matched to a gene: 1. The CDR3 sequence is CASSLEGQGGNTIYF. The DNA for the CDR3 is TGTGCCAGCAGCTTAGAGGGACAGGGGGGAAACACCATATATTTT.

The chain employs TRBV4-3 and TRBJ1-2; D not certain. Germline CDR1 reads LGHNA; CDR2 reads YSLEER. V was trimmed by 1 base and J by 4 bases, leaving 16 bases between them. This CDR3 is built from 16 residues. The CDR3 here is CASSQAPGGLGYGYTF. The CDR3, as DNA: TGCGCCAGCAGCCAAGCTCCGGGAGGGTTGGGCTATGGCTACACCTTC.

This clone was detected only a few times. The chain combines TRBV28 with TRBJ1-2; D not certain. This CDR3 comprises 14 residues. Germline-derived CDR1 and CDR2 are MDHEN and SYDVKM. Between the trimmed V and J ends, which lost 3 bases and 3 bases, there was a span of 11 bases. The CDR3 loop is CASSFSGHYYGYTF. The CDR3 DNA reads as TGTGCCAGCAGTTTCTCGGGTCACTACTATGGCTACACCTTC.